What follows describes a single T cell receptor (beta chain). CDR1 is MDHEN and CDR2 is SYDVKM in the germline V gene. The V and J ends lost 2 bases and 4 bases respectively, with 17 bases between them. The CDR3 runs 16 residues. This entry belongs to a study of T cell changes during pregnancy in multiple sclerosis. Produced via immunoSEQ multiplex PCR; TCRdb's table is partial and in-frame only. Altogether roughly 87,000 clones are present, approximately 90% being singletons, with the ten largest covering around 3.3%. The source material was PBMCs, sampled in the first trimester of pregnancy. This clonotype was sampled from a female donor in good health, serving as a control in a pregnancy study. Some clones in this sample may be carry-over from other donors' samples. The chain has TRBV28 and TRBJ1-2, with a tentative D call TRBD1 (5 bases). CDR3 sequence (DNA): TGTGCCAGCAGTTTAATGGGGGGGTCTCGTGGCTATGGCTACACCTTC. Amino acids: CASSLMGGSRGYGYTF.